This T cell receptor (beta chain) was documented in a study of T-cell reconstitution after alpha-beta-depleted transplantation in children. Unmatched junction bases numbered 5, after V lost 4 bases and J lost 0 bases. The CDR3 length is 17 residues. Unique molecular identifiers were used to barcode this TCRbeta library. TCRdb re-analysed the PCR reads in MiXCR, keeping a single row per CDR3 protein. Of over 550,000 distinct CDR3 sequences listed, about 10% were seen once; the top ten hold 3.5% to 5%. This clonotype originated in a human donor who donated a stem cell graft to a child with acute myeloid leukemia. The V and J genes are TRBV12-3 or TRBV12-4 and TRBJ1-5; 11 bases line up with TRBD1. Material: PBMCs from the stem cell graft donor, obtained from the stem cell graft. The CDR3 coding sequence is TGTGCCAGCAGTTCCGGGACAGGGGGGTCTAGCAATCAGCCCCAGCATTTT. Amino acids: CASSSGTGGSSNQPQHF.